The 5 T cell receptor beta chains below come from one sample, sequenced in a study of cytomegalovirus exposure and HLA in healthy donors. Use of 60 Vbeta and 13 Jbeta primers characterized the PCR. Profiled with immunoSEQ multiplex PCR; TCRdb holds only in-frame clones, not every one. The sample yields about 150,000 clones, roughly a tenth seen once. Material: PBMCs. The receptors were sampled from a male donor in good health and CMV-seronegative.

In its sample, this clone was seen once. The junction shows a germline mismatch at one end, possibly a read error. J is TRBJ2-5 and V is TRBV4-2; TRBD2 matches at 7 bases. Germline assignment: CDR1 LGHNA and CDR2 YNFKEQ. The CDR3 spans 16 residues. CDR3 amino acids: CASSQEGGGGEEAQYF. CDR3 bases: TGTGCCAGCAGCCAAGAGGGCGGGGGTGGAGAAGAGGCCCAGTACTTC.

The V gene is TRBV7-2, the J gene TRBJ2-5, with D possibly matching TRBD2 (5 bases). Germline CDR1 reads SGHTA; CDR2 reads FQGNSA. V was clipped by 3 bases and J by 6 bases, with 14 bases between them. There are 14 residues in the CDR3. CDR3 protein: CASSFWTAGKTQYF. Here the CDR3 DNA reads TGTGCCAGCAGCTTCTGGACTGCCGGAAAGACCCAGTACTTC.

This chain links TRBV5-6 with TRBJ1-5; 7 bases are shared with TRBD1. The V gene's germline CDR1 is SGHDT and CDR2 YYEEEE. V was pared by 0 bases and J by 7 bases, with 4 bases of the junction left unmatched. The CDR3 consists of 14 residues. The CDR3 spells CASSLANRGQPQHF. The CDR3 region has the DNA TGTGCCAGCAGCTTGGCCAACAGGGGACAGCCCCAGCATTTT. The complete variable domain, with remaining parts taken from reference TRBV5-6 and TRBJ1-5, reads DAGVTQSPTHLIKTRGQQVTLRCSPKSGHDTVSWYQQALGQGPQFIFQYYEEEERQRGNFPDRFSGHQFPNYSSELNVNALLLGDSALYLCASSLANRGQPQHFGDGTRLSIL.

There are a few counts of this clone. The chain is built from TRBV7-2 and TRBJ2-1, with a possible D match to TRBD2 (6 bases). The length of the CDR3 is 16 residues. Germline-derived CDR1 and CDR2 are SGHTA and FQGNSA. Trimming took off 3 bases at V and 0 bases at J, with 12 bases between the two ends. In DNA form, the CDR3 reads TGTGCCAGCAGCTTTTACGGGAGCCGCTCCTACAATGAGCAGTTCTTC. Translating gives CASSFYGSRSYNEQFF.

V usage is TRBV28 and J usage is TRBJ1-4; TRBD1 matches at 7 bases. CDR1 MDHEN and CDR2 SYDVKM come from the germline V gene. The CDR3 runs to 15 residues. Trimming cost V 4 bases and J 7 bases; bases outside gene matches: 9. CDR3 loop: CASSWVTGATEKLFF. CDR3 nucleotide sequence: TGTGCCAGCAGTTGGGTCACAGGGGCGACTGAAAAACTGTTTTTT.